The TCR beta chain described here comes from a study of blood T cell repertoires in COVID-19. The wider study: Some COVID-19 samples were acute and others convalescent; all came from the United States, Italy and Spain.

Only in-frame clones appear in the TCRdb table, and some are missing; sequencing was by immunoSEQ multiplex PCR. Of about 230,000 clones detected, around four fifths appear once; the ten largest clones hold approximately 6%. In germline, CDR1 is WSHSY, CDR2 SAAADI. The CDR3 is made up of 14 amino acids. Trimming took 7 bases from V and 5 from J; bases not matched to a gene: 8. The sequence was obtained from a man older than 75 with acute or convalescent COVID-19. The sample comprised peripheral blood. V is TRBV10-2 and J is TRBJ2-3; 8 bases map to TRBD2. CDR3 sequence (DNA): TGCGCCAGCACCCCAGCGGGAGTGGGAGATACGCAGTATTTT. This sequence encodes CASTPAGVGDTQYF.